One and the same sample provided the 14 T cell receptor beta chains below, sequenced in a study of cytomegalovirus exposure and HLA in healthy donors. Profiled with immunoSEQ multiplex PCR; TCRdb holds only in-frame clones, not every one. The repertoire holds 150,000 to 200,000 clones, with 84% as singletons. Source material: PBMCs. The receptors originated from a man younger than 30 in good health and CMV-seropositive.

The chain's CDR3 is CASSVGGTSGTNEQFF. DNA of the CDR3: TGTGCCAGCAGCGTAGGAGGGACTAGCGGGACTAATGAGCAGTTCTTC. The gene calls are TRBV9 and TRBJ2-1, with TRBD2 matching 13 bases. The CDR3 has 16 residues. The J segment lost 7 bases and the V segment lost 0 bases, leaving 4 bases of the junction unmatched. Per the germline V gene, CDR1 is SGDLS and CDR2 is YYNGEE.

The chain combines TRBV4-1 with TRBJ2-7; TRBD2 matches at 8 bases. Germline V lookup: CDR1 MGHRA, CDR2 YSYEKL. The CDR3 is 14 residues long. V dropped 2 bases and J dropped 3; count of bases not matched to a gene: 3. The CDR3 region has the DNA TGCGCCAGCAGCCAACCAACTAGCGGCTACGAGCAGTACTTC. Translating it yields CASSQPTSGYEQYF.

V is TRBV4-2 and J is TRBJ2-1, with TRBD2 matching over 8 bases. In germline, CDR1 is LGHNA, CDR2 YNFKEQ. This CDR3 spans 20 amino acids. Germline trimming cut 0 bases from V and 9 bases from J; bases unmatched to any gene: 22. CDR3 residues: CASSQDPHRRMSGSGVEQFF. DNA of the CDR3: TGTGCCAGCAGCCAAGACCCACATCGCCGAATGAGCGGGAGTGGGGTTGAGCAGTTCTTC.

This chain uses TRBV6-1 with TRBJ1-5; TRBD1 matches at 7 bases. CDR1 and CDR2 from the germline V gene are MNHNS and SASEGT. This CDR3 is 16 amino acids long. Trimming cost V 1 base and J 3 bases; bases outside gene matches: 6. The CDR3 loop reads CASSEDRDSNNQPQHF. The CDR3 DNA reads TGTGCCAGCAGTGAAGACCGGGACAGTAACAATCAGCCCCAGCATTTT.

The V call is TRBV30, the J call TRBJ2-3; D gene uncertain. Germline values: CDR1 GTSNPN, CDR2 SVGIG (reference sequence). This CDR3 spans 13 amino acids. V was trimmed by 0 bases and J by 6 bases, leaving 10 bases between them. The CDR3 region has the DNA TGTGCCTGGAGTGTAAAGGCGGCGGATACGCAGTATTTT. This sequence encodes CAWSVKAADTQYF.

This chain joins TRBV2 and TRBJ1-5, with 11 bases fitting TRBD1. In germline, CDR1 is SNHLY, CDR2 FYNNEI. CDR3 length: 14 amino acids. V shed 6 bases and J 7 bases; nucleotides not matched to a gene: 5. The CDR3 bases are TGTGCCAGCAGGAGGACAGGGGGCGTCCAGCCCCAGCATTTT. Protein: CASRRTGGVQPQHF.

The chain uses TRBV11-3 and TRBJ2-1, with D possibly being TRBD2 (6 bases). Trimming left V 3 bases short and J 7 bases short, with 13 bases between. The CDR3 runs 14 residues. CDR1 and CDR2 (germline): SGHNT, YENEEA. The CDR3 loop is CASSLGGRVNEQFF. CDR3 coding DNA: TGTGCCAGCAGCTTGGGGGGAAGGGTTAATGAGCAGTTCTTC.

The chain uses TRBV2 and TRBJ2-7, with a weak D call TRBD2 (6 bases). From germline, CDR1 is SNHLY and CDR2 FYNNEI. The CDR3 is 14 residues long. V shed 7 bases and J shed 1 base, with 14 bases lying between them. CDR3 nucleotides: TGTGCCAGCACCGTCGACGGGAGTTCCTACGAGCAGTACTTC. It translates to CASTVDGSSYEQYF.

The CDR3 coding sequence is TGTGCCAGCAGTTTGGTTGGGGGGGGATACAATGAGCAGTTCTTC. It yields the protein CASSLVGGGYNEQFF. J is TRBJ2-1 and V is TRBV27; 7 bases align to TRBD2. CDR3 length equals 15 residues. The germline gives CDR1 MNHEY, CDR2 SMNVEV (reference sequence). Losses at the gene ends were 3 bases for V and 4 bases for J; bases not matched to a gene: 6.

The V gene is TRBV28, the J gene TRBJ2-6; TRBD2 is a possible D gene (6 bases). Germline CDR1 MDHEN, CDR2 SYDVKM. V was cut by 0 bases and J by 1 base, with 13 bases left in between. This CDR3 is 18 amino acids long. The CDR3 DNA sequence: TGTGCCAGCAGTTTATGGACAGACGGGAGTTCTGGGGCCAACGTCCTGACTTTC. Residues: CASSLWTDGSSGANVLTF.

The chain uses TRBV27 and TRBJ1-2; 7 bases match TRBD1. This CDR3 is 16 amino acids long. Germline CDR1 reads MNHEY; CDR2 reads SMNVEV (reference sequence). V was clipped by 1 base and J by 0 bases; unmatched bases: 5. The CDR3 DNA sequence: TGTGCCAGCAGTTTATGGGGACAGTCCTCTAACTATGGCTACACCTTC. Translating gives CASSLWGQSSNYGYTF.

The CDR3 here is CASSPTGSNQPQHF. The CDR3 coding sequence is TGTGCCAGCAGTCCCACAGGGAGCAATCAGCCCCAGCATTTT. The chain links TRBV11-2 to TRBJ1-5, with D perhaps TRBD1 (6 bases). The V end was cut by 6 bases, the J end by 1 base, with 10 bases between. CDR3 length equals 14 residues. Germline V gene data show CDR1 as SGHAT and CDR2 as FQNNGV. The whole variable domain, remainder taken from reference TRBV11-2 and TRBJ1-5, is EAGVAQSPRYKIIEKRQSVAFWCNPISGHATLYWYQQILGQGPKLLIQFQNNGVVDDSQLPKDRFSAERLKGVDSTLKIQPAKLEDSAVYLCASSPTGSNQPQHFGDGTRLSIL.

This CDR3 reads CAWSVGDSSNQPQHF. CDR3 DNA: TGTGCCTGGAGTGTAGGGGACAGCTCCAATCAGCCCCAGCATTTT. The rearrangement uses TRBV30 and TRBJ1-5; 7 bases map to TRBD1. Per germline, CDR1 GTSNPN and CDR2 SVGIG (reference sequence). Trimming cost V 0 bases and J 3 bases; bases outside gene matches: 5. There are 15 residues in the CDR3. Full variable domain (outside the CDR3, taken from reference TRBV30 and TRBJ1-5): SQTIHQWPATLVQPVGSPLSLECTVEGTSNPNLYWYRQAAGRGLQLLFYSVGIGQISSEVPQNLSASRPQDRQFILSSKKLLLSDSGFYLCAWSVGDSSNQPQHFGDGTRLSIL.

V gene TRBV19 combines with J gene TRBJ2-1; TRBD2 aligns across 7 bases. With 6 bases clipped from V and 2 bases from J, the junction kept 4 bases outside the gene matches. Germline CDR1 and CDR2: LNHDA and SQIVND (reference sequence). This CDR3 has 14 amino acids. CDR3 protein: CASSGRFPYNEQFF. CDR3 bases: TGTGCCAGTAGCGGGAGGTTCCCCTACAATGAGCAGTTCTTC.